The clone carrying this T cell receptor (beta chain) came up once. The CDR3 extends over 13 amino acids. V was pared by 7 bases and J by 4 bases, with 11 bases between. CDR1 and CDR2 from the germline V gene are LNHDA and SQIVND (reference sequence). As processed by the authors: Amplification from reference gene primers served as the basis for estimated nucleated cell counts. Clones were sequenced by immunoSEQ multiplex PCR, and TCRdb holds only the in-frame ones, with some missing. V and J calls and clone size are given by that table; D and trimming were obtained from the DNA. This sample has tens of thousands of clones, with roughly 88% found just once. This record comes from a study of blood T cell repertoires in COVID-19. Study information: Material from acute and convalescent COVID-19 was sourced from the United States, Italy and Spain. From T cells, B-cell-depleted T cells, or PBMCs came the material, which was cDNA or gDNA.

The clonotype was recovered from a human donor in a cohort sampled during active COVID-19. The sample consisted of peripheral blood. V usage is TRBV19 and J usage is TRBJ1-3, with D possibly being TRBD1 (6 bases). CDR3 nucleotide sequence: TGTGCCAGTATCCCGGACAGAGGAAACACCATATATTTT. It codes for CASIPDRGNTIYF.